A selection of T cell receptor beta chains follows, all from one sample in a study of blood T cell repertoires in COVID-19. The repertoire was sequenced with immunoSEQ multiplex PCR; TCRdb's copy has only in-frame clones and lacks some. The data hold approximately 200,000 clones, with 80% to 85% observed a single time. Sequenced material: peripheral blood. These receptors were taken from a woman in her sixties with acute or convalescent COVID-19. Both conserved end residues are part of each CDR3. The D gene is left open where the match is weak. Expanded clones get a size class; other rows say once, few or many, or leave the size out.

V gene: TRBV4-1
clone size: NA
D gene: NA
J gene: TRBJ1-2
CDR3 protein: CASSQDSGGTNYGYTF
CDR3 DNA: TGCGCCAGCAGCCAAGATAGCGGGGGCACTAACTATGGCTACACCTTC

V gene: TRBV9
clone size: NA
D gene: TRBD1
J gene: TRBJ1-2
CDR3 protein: CASSPRQGWSYGYTF
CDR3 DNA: TGTGCCAGCAGCCCGCGACAGGGATGGAGTTATGGCTACACCTTC

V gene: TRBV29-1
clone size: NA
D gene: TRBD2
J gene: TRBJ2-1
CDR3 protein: CSVGGGRGRYEQFF
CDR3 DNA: TGCAGCGTTGGGGGCGGGAGAGGGCGTTATGAGCAGTTCTTC

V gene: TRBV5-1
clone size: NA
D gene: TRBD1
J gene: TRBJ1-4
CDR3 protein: CASSLAGQANEKLFF
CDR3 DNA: TGCGCCAGCAGCTTGGCGGGACAGGCTAATGAAAAACTGTTTTTT

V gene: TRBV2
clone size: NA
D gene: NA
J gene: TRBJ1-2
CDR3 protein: CASSLPTGSNNGYTF
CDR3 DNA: TGTGCCAGCAGCCTTCCGACAGGTAGCAATAATGGCTACACCTTC

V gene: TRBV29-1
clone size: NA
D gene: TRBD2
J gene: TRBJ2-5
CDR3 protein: CSVDVSSGGETQYF
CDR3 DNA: TGCAGCGTTGACGTGTCTAGCGGGGGAGAGACCCAGTACTTC

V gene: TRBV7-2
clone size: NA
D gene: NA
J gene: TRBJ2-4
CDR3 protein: CASSPLGQGWNIQYF
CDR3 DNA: TGTGCCAGCAGCCCGTTAGGGCAGGGATGGAACATTCAGTACTTC

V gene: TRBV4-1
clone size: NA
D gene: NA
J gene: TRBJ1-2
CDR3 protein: CASSQDTGGAKYGYTF
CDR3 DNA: TGCGCCAGCAGCCAAGATACAGGCGGTGCAAAATATGGCTACACCTTC

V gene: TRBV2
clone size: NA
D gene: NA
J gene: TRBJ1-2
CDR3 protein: CASSENGLYGYTF
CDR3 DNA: TGTGCCAGCAGTGAAAATGGGCTGTATGGCTACACCTTC

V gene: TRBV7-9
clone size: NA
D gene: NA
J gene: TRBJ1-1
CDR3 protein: CASSLAGGVNTEAFF
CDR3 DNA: TGTGCCAGCAGCTTAGCTGGAGGAGTGAACACTGAAGCTTTCTTT

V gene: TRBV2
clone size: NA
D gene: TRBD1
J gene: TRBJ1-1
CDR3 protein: CASSEQGLNEAFF
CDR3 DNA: TGTGCCAGCAGCGAACAGGGGTTAAATGAAGCTTTCTTT

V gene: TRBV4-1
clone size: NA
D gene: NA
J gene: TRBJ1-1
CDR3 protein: CASSHSGRPEVRAFF
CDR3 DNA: TGCGCCAGCAGCCATTCGGGTCGTCCCGAGGTGCGAGCTTTCTTT

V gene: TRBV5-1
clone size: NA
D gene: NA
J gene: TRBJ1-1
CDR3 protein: CASRQAGANTEAFF
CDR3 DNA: TGCGCCAGCAGACAGGCGGGAGCCAACACTGAAGCTTTCTTT

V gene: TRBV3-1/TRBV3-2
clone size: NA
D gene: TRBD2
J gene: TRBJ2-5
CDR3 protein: CASSPQALAGAGETQYF
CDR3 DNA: TGTGCCAGCAGCCCGCAGGCCCTAGCGGGTGCTGGGGAGACCCAGTACTTC

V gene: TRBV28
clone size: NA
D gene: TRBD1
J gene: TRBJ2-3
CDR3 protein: CASSFGQGMRGTQYF
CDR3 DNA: TGTGCCAGCAGTTTTGGACAGGGGATGAGGGGTACGCAGTATTTT

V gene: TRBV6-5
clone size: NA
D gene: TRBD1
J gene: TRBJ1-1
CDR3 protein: CASSYTGTDEAFF
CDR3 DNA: TGTGCCAGCAGTTATACAGGGACAGACGAAGCTTTCTTT

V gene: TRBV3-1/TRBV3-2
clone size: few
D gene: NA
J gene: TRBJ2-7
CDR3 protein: CASSQLAAYEQYF
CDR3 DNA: TGTGCCAGCAGCCAACTAGCAGCCTACGAGCAGTACTTC